Listed here are 32 T cell receptor beta chains from one sample, sequenced in a study of Tregs in tolerant kidney transplant recipients. Recipients received nonmyeloablative bone marrow transplants from related graft donors, with transient mixed chimerism. The protocol was immunoSEQ multiplex PCR, while the TCRdb copy is restricted to in-frame clones and leaves out a portion. The sample lists approximately 47,000 clones, approximately 89% seen once, with about 14% in the top ten. Sequenced here: CD8+ T cells from blood (PBMCs), sampled 12 months after the transplant. Receptor source: a human patient who received a combined kidney and bone marrow transplant. T cells may partly derive from the graft donor.

The CDR3 region has the DNA TGTGCCAGCAGTTACGTTAGCGGGTTCAACAATGAGCAGTTCTTC. This encodes CASSYVSGFNNEQFF. The genes are TRBV6-5 and TRBJ2-1; TRBD2 agrees at 7 bases. V dropped 2 bases and J dropped 5; count of bases not matched to a gene: 6. In germline, CDR1 is MNHEY, CDR2 SVGAGI. CDR3 length: 15 residues.

J is TRBJ2-7 and V is TRBV4-1, with 8 positions matching TRBD2. Unmatched junction bases numbered 1, after V lost 0 bases and J lost 0 bases. The CDR3 extends over 15 amino acids. Germline V gives CDR1 MGHRA, CDR2 YSYEKL. CDR3 nucleotide sequence: TGCGCCAGCAGCCAAGAAGCGGGAGTCTCCTACGAGCAGTACTTC. Translating it yields CASSQEAGVSYEQYF.

The V and J genes are TRBV4-2 and TRBJ1-6, with D unclear. V lost 1 base and J lost 6, with 10 bases in between. Germline V gives CDR1 LGHNA, CDR2 YNFKEQ. The CDR3 is made up of 15 amino acids. The CDR3 DNA reads TGTGCCAGCAGCCAAGTTTTGGGCTCTAATTCACCCCTCCACTTT. Its translation is CASSQVLGSNSPLHF.

This clone was detected once. The J gene is TRBJ2-7, the V gene TRBV5-6; D is possibly TRBD1 (6 bases). Looked up from germline, CDR1 is SGHDT and CDR2 is YYEEEE. The CDR3 spans 14 residues. Trimming pared 2 bases from V and 2 bases from J, leaving 11 bases between. The CDR3 region has the DNA TGTGCCAGCAGCTTCCGACAGGTGACCTACGAGCAGTACTTC. This sequence encodes CASSFRQVTYEQYF.

This chain links TRBV27 with TRBJ2-3, with 11 bases aligning to TRBD2. CDR1 MNHEY and CDR2 SMNVEV come from the germline V gene (reference sequence). This CDR3 is built from 16 residues. Germline trimming cut 4 bases from V and 6 bases from J; bases unmatched to any gene: 9. The CDR3: CASSSGTSGPRDTQYF. CDR3 bases: TGTGCCAGCAGTTCAGGGACTAGCGGACCTCGGGATACGCAGTATTTT.

The rearrangement joins TRBV9 to TRBJ1-5; the D gene is possibly TRBD1 (5 bases). The germline V gene has CDR1 SGDLS and CDR2 YYNGEE. The germline V and J ends were trimmed by 0 bases and 4 bases, with 11 bases remaining between them. The CDR3 has 15 amino acids. The CDR3 is CASSVGGGWNQPQHF. The CDR3 nucleotides are TGTGCCAGCAGCGTAGGCGGGGGATGGAATCAGCCCCAGCATTTT.

This chain joins TRBV11-2 and TRBJ2-1, with TRBD2 matching 8 bases. There are 12 residues in the CDR3. The trim removed 5 bases at V and 8 bases at J, leaving 2 bases unmatched. Germline loops: CDR1 SGHAT, CDR2 FQNNGV. The CDR3 region has the DNA TGTGCCAGCAGCCACGGGGGGGATGAGCAGTTCTTC. This codes for CASSHGGDEQFF. Filled out from reference TRBV11-2 and TRBJ2-1, the complete variable domain reads EAGVAQSPRYKIIEKRQSVAFWCNPISGHATLYWYQQILGQGPKLLIQFQNNGVVDDSQLPKDRFSAERLKGVDSTLKIQPAKLEDSAVYLCASSHGGDEQFFGPGTRLTVL.

The rearrangement uses TRBV4-3 and TRBJ2-1; TRBD2 agrees at 8 bases. The CDR3 sequence is 16 residues long. Per the germline V gene, CDR1 is LGHNA and CDR2 is YSLEER. The V gene end was trimmed by 3 bases and the J gene end by 4 bases; junction bases not matched to a gene: 8. CDR3 DNA: TGCGCCAGCAGCCATCGCGAGACTAGCGCTTACAATGAGCAGTTCTTC. It yields the protein CASSHRETSAYNEQFF.

This rearrangement joins TRBV15 to TRBJ2-3; the match to TRBD2 covers 8 bases. CDR1 is LNHNV, CDR2 YYDKDF, per germline (reference sequence). The V segment lost 6 bases and the J segment 1 base; nucleotides outside the gene matches: 3. This CDR3 spans 14 amino acids. The CDR3 DNA reads as TGTGCCACCAGGGGGCGGGGGGGCACAGATACGCAGTATTTT. This encodes CATRGRGGTDTQYF.

V usage is TRBV4-1 and J usage is TRBJ1-4; TRBD1 matches 7 bases. V was clipped by 0 bases and J by 1 base; unmatched bases: 8. The CDR3 extends over 18 amino acids. Germline CDR1 reads MGHRA; CDR2 reads YSYEKL. CDR3 DNA: TGCGCCAGCAGCCAAGATTATGAAGGGGGCAGAACTAATGAAAAACTGTTTTTT. This codes for CASSQDYEGGRTNEKLFF.

V usage is TRBV6-1 and J usage is TRBJ2-1; maybe TRBD2 (6 bases). CDR1 and CDR2 from the germline V gene are MNHNS and SASEGT. CDR3 length: 13 amino acids. Trimming stripped 7 bases from V and 1 base from J, with 8 bases between. Here the CDR3 reads CASKEGSYNEQFF. CDR3 nucleotides: TGTGCCAGCAAGGAGGGTTCCTACAATGAGCAGTTCTTC.

V and J are TRBV4-3 and TRBJ1-2; D possibly corresponds to TRBD1 (5 bases). The germline V gene encodes CDR1 LGHNA and CDR2 YSLEER. The CDR3 has 15 residues. The V and J ends lost 2 bases and 5 bases respectively, with 15 bases between them. The CDR3 region has the DNA TGCGCCAGCAGCCAATCTTATACTGGGGGGTATGGCTACACCTTC. Translated, it gives CASSQSYTGGYGYTF.

The rearrangement links TRBV12-5 to TRBJ1-5, with TRBD1 identical over 9 bases. Germline CDR1 is LGHNT and CDR2 is FRNRAP. V gave up 5 bases and J gave up 2 bases; unmatched junction bases: 10. The CDR3 runs to 17 residues. The CDR3 DNA follows: TGTGCTAGTGGTCAGGGACAGGGTCCGGGAGGCAATCAGCCCCAGCATTTT. Residues: CASGQGQGPGGNQPQHF.

The rearrangement joins TRBV5-1 to TRBJ2-7; no definite D call. Between the trimmed V and J ends, which lost 3 bases and 3 bases, there was a span of 4 bases. Germline assignment: CDR1 SGHRS and CDR2 YFSETQ. There are 11 residues in the CDR3. CDR3 loop: CASSSYYEQYF. The CDR3 bases are TGCGCCAGCAGCTCCTACTACGAGCAGTACTTC. Complete variable domain (other parts from reference TRBV5-1 and TRBJ2-7): KAGVTQTPRYLIKTRGQQVTLSCSPISGHRSVSWYQQTPGQGLQFLFEYFSETQRNKGNFPGRFSGRQFSNSRSEMNVSTLELGDSALYLCASSSYYEQYFGPGTRLTVT.

In this sample, this clone turned up once. CDR3 DNA sequence: TGCGCCAGCAGCTCGGGACTAGCGGGAATTAACTACGAGCAGTACTTC. Its translation is CASSSGLAGINYEQYF. This chain links TRBV4-1 with TRBJ2-7, with 13 bases that match TRBD2. Germline CDR1 and CDR2: MGHRA and YSYEKL. The V gene end was trimmed by 5 bases and the J gene end by 3 bases; junction bases not matched to a gene: 7. This CDR3 spans 16 amino acids.

The genes are TRBV19 and TRBJ2-3, with a possible D match to TRBD1 (6 bases). CDR3 length: 14 residues. Germline V gives CDR1 LNHDA, CDR2 SQIVND (reference sequence). The V end was cut by 5 bases, the J end by 1 base, with 10 bases between. For the CDR3, the DNA is TGTGCCAGTAGTGTTCGACAGGGCACAGATACGCAGTATTTT. It encodes CASSVRQGTDTQYF.

This clone has just a few counts. The CDR3 coding sequence is TGTGCCAGCAGCGAAAGATCGGGATTAGAGGAAAAACTGTTTTTT. It translates to CASSERSGLEEKLFF. This chain joins TRBV9 and TRBJ1-4; D is undetermined. Germline V gives CDR1 SGDLS, CDR2 YYNGEE. With 3 bases removed from V and 8 bases from J, the gap between germline ends came to 17 bases. CDR3 length: 15 residues.

This chain joins TRBV4-2 and TRBJ1-2; a possible D gene is TRBD1 (6 bases). The CDR3 runs 13 residues. In germline, CDR1 is LGHNA, CDR2 YNFKEQ. Trimming took 7 bases from V and 0 from J, leaving 9 bases between them. The CDR3 region has the DNA TGTGCCAGCACAGGGGACGCTAACTATGGCTACACCTTC. This sequence encodes CASTGDANYGYTF.

This clone has only a few counts. The chain uses TRBV7-6 and TRBJ2-5, with 8 bases that match TRBD1. The CDR3 loop spans 14 amino acids. Losses at the gene ends were 5 bases for V and 5 bases for J; bases not matched to a gene: 7. The germline CDR1 and CDR2 sequences are SGHVS and FNYEAQ. The CDR3 DNA reads TGTGCCAGCAGCCACGGACAGGGTCGGGAGACCCAGTACTTC. Translation gives CASSHGQGRETQYF. The full variable domain, rest sourced from reference TRBV7-6 and TRBJ2-5, is GAGVSQSPRYKVTKRGQDVALRCDPISGHVSLYWYRQALGQGPEFLTYFNYEAQQDKSGLPNDRFSAERPEGSISTLTIQRTEQRDSAMYRCASSHGQGRETQYFGPGTRLLVL.

The chain recombines TRBV30 with TRBJ2-1; 7 bases align to TRBD1. The germline CDR1 and CDR2 sequences are GTSNPN and SVGIG (reference sequence). There are 17 residues in the CDR3. Trimming removed 1 base from V and 0 bases from J; junction bases left unmatched: 9. DNA for the CDR3: TGTGCCTGGAGTGGACTGACAGGGAGCTTCTCCTACAATGAGCAGTTCTTC. This gives the protein CAWSGLTGSFSYNEQFF.

The chain has TRBV30 and TRBJ1-3, with 7 bases matching TRBD1. This CDR3 is 17 amino acids long. The V and J ends lost 1 base and 0 bases, in that order; junction bases with no gene match: 9. CDR1 and CDR2 (germline): GTSNPN, SVGIG (reference sequence). The CDR3 nucleotides are TGTGCCTGGAGTGCCGGGACAGAAGGCCCCTCTGGAAACACCATATATTTT. Its protein product is CAWSAGTEGPSGNTIYF.

The CDR3 here is CASSSSMMNTEAFF. In DNA, the CDR3 is TGTGCCAGCAGCTCGTCTATGATGAACACTGAAGCTTTCTTT. J is TRBJ1-1 and V is TRBV9; D gene ambiguous. CDR3 length: 14 residues. Trimming removed 4 bases from V and 0 bases from J, with 10 bases in between. The germline gives CDR1 SGDLS, CDR2 YYNGEE. The variable domain in full, with the rest retrieved from reference TRBV9 and TRBJ1-1, is DSGVTQTPKHLITATGQRVTLRCSPRSGDLSVYWYQQSLDQGLQFLIQYYNGEERAKGNILERFSAQQFPDLHSELNLSSLELGDSALYFCASSSSMMNTEAFFGQGTRLTVV.

V usage is TRBV27 and J usage is TRBJ1-1, with D hard to call. This CDR3 has 14 amino acids. Germline CDR1 MNHEY, CDR2 SMNVEV (reference sequence). V shed 2 bases and J shed 1 base, with 8 bases lying between them. This chain's CDR3 is CASSLQSSNTEAFF. In DNA, the CDR3 is TGTGCCAGCAGTTTACAGTCATCGAACACTGAAGCTTTCTTT.

V usage is TRBV21-1 and J usage is TRBJ1-5; the DNA was not used to check the table's D call, TRBD1. TRBV21-1 is described as a pseudogene. This CDR3 is built from 19 residues. The CDR3 DNA reads TGTGCCAGCAGCGCAACCCCCCTAAAGACAGGACATAGCAATCAGCCCCAGCATTTT. Translated, it gives CASSATPLKTGHSNQPQHF.

J is TRBJ2-7 and V is TRBV4-3; D not resolved. V was clipped by 0 bases and J by 1 base, with 10 bases between them. This CDR3 comprises 15 residues. Germline V gene lookup returns CDR1 LGHNA and CDR2 YSLEER. CDR3 bases: TGCGCCAGCAGCCAAGATCTCCAGAATTCCTACGAGCAGTACTTC. Protein: CASSQDLQNSYEQYF.

This chain connects TRBV13 to TRBJ2-5; 11 nucleotides line up with TRBD2. The CDR3 covers 15 residues. V lost 5 bases and J lost 0; bases outside the gene matches: 2. The germline gives CDR1 PRHDT, CDR2 FYEKMQ (reference sequence). Written as DNA, the CDR3 is TGTGCCAGCAGCCCACTAGCGGGAGACCAAGAGACCCAGTACTTC. It translates to CASSPLAGDQETQYF.

In its sample, this clone was seen once. This sequence joins TRBV5-6 and TRBJ2-7; D may be TRBD1 (5 bases). CDR1 and CDR2 from the germline V gene are SGHDT and YYEEEE. The CDR3 has 12 residues. V shed 4 bases and J shed 4 bases, with 9 bases lying between them. CDR3 nucleotide sequence: TGTGCCAGCAGCATAGACAGTTACGAGCAGTACTTC. The encoded protein is CASSIDSYEQYF.

The rearrangement uses TRBV28 and TRBJ2-5; D possibly corresponds to TRBD1 (5 bases). This CDR3 contains 14 residues. Per germline, CDR1 MDHEN and CDR2 SYDVKM. Trimming pared 2 bases from V and 5 bases from J, leaving 12 bases between. The CDR3 nucleotides read TGTGCCAGCAGTTTAGGGGCCGGGTGGGAGACCCAGTACTTC. Translation: CASSLGAGWETQYF.

A single count supports this clone. The chain carries TRBV9 and TRBJ2-2; 7 positions agree with TRBD1. Per the germline V gene, CDR1 is SGDLS and CDR2 is YYNGEE. The CDR3 has 14 amino acids. V lost 3 bases to trimming and J lost 10 bases; unmatched junction nucleotides: 9. CDR3 loop: CASSASGGAEELFF. The CDR3 bases are TGTGCCAGCAGCGCCTCAGGGGGAGCCGAGGAGCTGTTTTTT.

The rearrangement uses TRBV11-3 and TRBJ2-1, with TRBD2 matching 8 bases. This CDR3 contains 16 residues. V lost 2 bases, J lost 0 bases, and 3 bases stayed unmatched. Germline V gives CDR1 SGHNT, CDR2 YENEEA. In DNA, the CDR3 is TGTGCCAGCAGCTTATGGGGGACTAGCTCCTACAATGAGCAGTTCTTC. It codes for CASSLWGTSSYNEQFF.

The rearrangement links TRBV4-1 to TRBJ2-7, with D unclear. Trimming removed 1 base from V and 5 bases from J, with 6 bases in between. CDR3 length equals 12 residues. CDR1 MGHRA and CDR2 YSYEKL come from the germline V gene. CDR3 in amino acids: CASSQVSNEQYF. The CDR3 DNA follows: TGCGCCAGCAGCCAAGTGTCCAACGAGCAGTACTTC.

This sequence joins TRBV6-5 and TRBJ2-7, with D unclear. CDR3 length equals 14 residues. The V gene lost 4 bases and the J gene lost 3 bases, with 13 bases spanning the gap. Germline values: CDR1 MNHEY, CDR2 SVGAGI. The CDR3 DNA reads TGTGCCAGCAGTTCTCCGGGTATCAGCTACGAGCAGTACTTC. This codes for CASSSPGISYEQYF.